The T cell receptor (beta chain) under discussion was sequenced for a study of beta chain features in type 1 diabetes. Study at large: What patients shared with healthy donors was a similar profile of age, gender and cell yields.

V lost 5 bases to trimming and J lost 6 bases, with 12 bases between them. The CDR3 length is 13 residues. CDR1 and CDR2 (germline): LNHNV, YYDKDF (reference sequence). TCRB transcripts that were expressed got sequenced, as all of the isolated RNA had been reverse transcribed. TCRdb's copy holds only in-frame clones and misses some; the assay was immunoSEQ multiplex PCR. The sample lists 430,000 or so clones, about 10% occurring once. A heparinised blood draw that averaged around 100 mL was obtained once from each donor. Sorting that relied on CD45RO/CCR7/CD25/CD127/CD95/CD27 yielded CD4+ naive, central memory, regulatory and stem cell-like memory cells.

The chain uses TRBV15 and TRBJ2-3; weak D call: TRBD2 (5 bases). The sequence was obtained from a woman aged 18-29 years in good health. Sequenced sample: naive CD4+ T cells from blood. The CDR3 sequence is CATSFGRRDTQYF. The CDR3 DNA follows: TGTGCCACCAGCTTCGGACGGAGGGATACGCAGTATTTT.